This TCR beta chain came from a study of regulatory T cells in long-lasting Graves disease. Germline-derived CDR1 and CDR2 are MNHEY and SVGEGT. Trimming took 7 bases from V and 7 from J; bases not matched to a gene: 12. The CDR3 totals 15 residues. This clonotype has a count of ten or more. Time point specified: newly diagnosed GD, antithyroid drugs for less than 3 months. Researchers made the TCR library from RNA that was extracted from PBMCs. For TCR beta, libraries came from iRepertoire HTBI primers and Arm-PCR of CDR3 regions. Each CDR3 protein gets one entry after TCRdb re-called the multiplex PCR reads with MiXCR. The sample carries 400,000 to 500,000 distinct CDR3 sequences, roughly 15% recorded once. The data also belong to a second study, concerning T cells in Graves' hyperthyroidism and ophthalmopathy. That work states: Pregnant or lactating patients were excluded, as were those with uncontrolled infection or other autoimmune disease.

The rearrangement links TRBV6-2 or TRBV6-3 to TRBJ1-5, with 8 bases aligning to TRBD1. This specimen was peripheral blood mononuclear cells (PBMCs), taken at new diagnosis, from a patient treated with antithyroid drugs. This TCR was sampled from a young woman with Graves disease. The CDR3 loop is CASNRQGKVQQPQHF. As DNA, the CDR3 is TGTGCCAGCAATCGACAGGGGAAGGTTCAACAGCCCCAGCATTTT.